Listed below are T cell receptor beta chains from one sample, sequenced in a study of blood T cell repertoires in COVID-19. The data were produced by immunoSEQ multiplex PCR, yet TCRdb's version contains in-frame clones alone and is incomplete. The sample includes about 480,000 clones, 70% to 90% of them seen just once. The sample taken for sequencing was PBMCs or T cells enriched from blood (not recorded which). The source is a woman between 40 and 55 years old who had recovered from COVID-19. Both conserved end residues are part of each CDR3. The D gene is left open where the match is weak. Rows may omit the clone size; those that give it use once, few, many or a size class.

V	length	J	size	D	CDR3	DNA
TRBV27	15	TRBJ1-2	.	.	CASSLIGGQGNGYTF	TGTGCCAGCAGTTTAATTGGCGGGCAGGGGAATGGCTACACCTTC
TRBV5-1	14	TRBJ1-2	.	.	CASSQLGQADGYTF	TGCGCCAGCAGCCAGTTAGGACAAGCTGATGGCTACACCTTC
TRBV19	13	TRBJ1-2	.	TRBD1	CASSRGQGYGYTF	TGTGCCAGTAGTCGCGGACAGGGGTATGGCTACACCTTC
TRBV6-5	12	TRBJ2-5	.	TRBD1	CASQGAQETQYF	TGTGCCAGCCAGGGGGCCCAAGAGACCCAGTACTTC
TRBV20-1	11	TRBJ1-2	.	.	CSGHQDYGYTF	TGCAGTGGACATCAGGACTATGGCTACACCTTC
TRBV27	14	TRBJ2-3	.	.	CAIRLRLNTDTQYF	TGTGCCATTCGTCTCCGACTGAACACAGATACGCAGTATTTT
TRBV6-4	13	TRBJ1-1	.	.	CASSAGRGTEAFF	TGTGCCAGCAGTGCCGGCCGGGGGACTGAAGCTTTCTTT
TRBV10-2	16	TRBJ2-3	.	.	CASTKGGALGTDTQYF	TGCGCCAGCACCAAGGGAGGAGCGCTGGGCACAGATACGCAGTATTTT
TRBV27	15	TRBJ1-5	.	TRBD1	CASSFGTGGNQPQHF	TGTGCCAGCAGTTTCGGGACAGGGGGAAATCAGCCCCAGCATTTT
TRBV9	14	TRBJ1-2	once	TRBD1	CASSVNRGPDGYTF	TGTGCCAGCAGCGTCAACAGGGGGCCGGATGGCTACACCTTC
TRBV5-1	14	TRBJ1-2	.	.	CASSLGRGDYGYTF	TGCGCCAGCAGCTTGGGACGGGGTGACTATGGCTACACCTTC
TRBV3-1/TRBV3-2	16	TRBJ2-6	.	TRBD2	CASSSAGVSGANVLTF	TGTGCCAGCAGCAGCGCGGGGGTTTCTGGGGCCAACGTCCTGACTTTC
TRBV13	17	TRBJ2-3	.	.	CASSSRLVLGVGDTQYF	TGTGCCAGCAGCTCGAGACTAGTTCTGGGTGTTGGAGATACGCAGTATTTT
TRBV6-5	14	TRBJ1-5	.	.	CASDGYRQMQPQHF	TGTGCCAGCGACGGATACAGACAGATGCAGCCCCAGCATTTT
TRBV3-1/TRBV3-2	14	TRBJ1-2	.	.	CASSQVGRGYGYTF	TGTGCCAGCAGCCAAGTCGGTAGAGGCTATGGCTACACCTTC
TRBV24-1	15	TRBJ1-2	.	TRBD1	CATSEPYKDRDGYTF	TGTGCCACCAGTGAACCATACAAAGACAGGGATGGCTACACCTTC
TRBV5-4	16	TRBJ1-3	once	.	CASSGGEQEAGNTIYF	TGTGCCAGCAGCGGAGGGGAACAGGAAGCTGGAAACACCATATATTTT
TRBV7-8	16	TRBJ1-2	.	TRBD1	CASSSTRQGVGYGYTF	TGTGCCAGCAGCTCTACCCGACAGGGGGTAGGTTATGGCTACACCTTC